Shown below are 30 T cell receptor beta chains from a single sample sequenced in a study of OX40 agonist ivuxolimab in advanced cancers. The data were produced by immunoSEQ multiplex PCR, yet TCRdb's version contains in-frame clones alone and is incomplete. The data hold 55,000 to 85,000 clones, with about four fifths observed a single time. This sample comprised CD4+ or CD8+ T cells sorted from blood, obtained in a trial of the OX40 agonist ivuxolimab. The receptors originated from an adult with an advanced solid tumor such as melanoma, head and neck, liver or kidney cancer.

The rearrangement uses TRBV7-2 and TRBJ2-1, with 8 bases identical to TRBD2. CDR3 length equals 15 residues. J lost 0 bases, V lost 5 bases, and 3 bases had no gene match. In germline, CDR1 is SGHTA, CDR2 FQGNSA. Here the CDR3 DNA reads TGTGCCAGCAGCCTTAGCGGGGCCTCCTACAATGAGCAGTTCTTC. Its protein is CASSLSGASYNEQFF.

This rearrangement joins TRBV4-2 to TRBJ1-5, with unresolved D. The CDR3 is 13 residues long. V lost 0 bases and J 9 bases, leaving 9 bases between the germline ends. Germline V gives CDR1 LGHNA, CDR2 YNFKEQ. CDR3 sequence (DNA): TGTGCCAGCAGCCAAGATATGTCTGGGCCCCAGCATTTT. Translated: CASSQDMSGPQHF.

This chain links TRBV19 with TRBJ1-1; TRBD1 matches 10 bases. This CDR3 is built from 15 residues. Losses at the gene ends were 8 bases for V and 0 bases for J; bases not matched to a gene: 6. Germline V gene sequence: CDR1 LNHDA, CDR2 SQIVND (reference sequence). The CDR3 sequence: CASVTGGPMNTEAFF. The CDR3, as DNA: TGTGCCAGTGTGACAGGGGGCCCCATGAACACTGAAGCTTTCTTT.

J is TRBJ2-1 and V is TRBV7-2; tentatively, D is TRBD1 (6 bases). Germline V lookup: CDR1 SGHTA, CDR2 FQGNSA. V lost 4 bases and J lost 0, with 7 bases in between. The CDR3 loop spans 14 amino acids. The CDR3 nucleotides read TGTGCCAGCAGCTCAGGGGTCTCCTACAATGAGCAGTTCTTC. This codes for CASSSGVSYNEQFF.

The gene calls are TRBV4-3 and TRBJ2-1, with 8 bases aligning to TRBD1. Germline V gives CDR1 LGHNA, CDR2 YSLEER. The junction had 5 bases not matched to a gene; V was cut back by 4 bases and J by 6 bases. The CDR3 has 14 residues. CDR3 sequence reads: CASSPGQAGNEQFF. The CDR3 DNA sequence: TGCGCCAGCAGCCCGGGACAGGCGGGCAATGAGCAGTTCTTC.

The gene calls are TRBV7-2 and TRBJ2-3; 7 bases are a match to TRBD2. V lost 4 bases and J lost 6; bases outside the gene matches: 4. CDR3 length: 13 amino acids. Germline V CDR1 and CDR2: SGHTA, FQGNSA. Here the CDR3 DNA reads TGTGCCAGCAGCTGGGACGGGGGGGATACGCAGTATTTT. Residues: CASSWDGGDTQYF.

The chain couples TRBV10-3 to TRBJ1-2; perhaps TRBD1 as D (5 bases). V dropped 4 bases and J dropped 3 bases, with 12 bases sitting between them. The CDR3 spans 14 residues. From germline, CDR1 is ENHRY and CDR2 SYGVKD. In DNA form, the CDR3 reads TGTGCCATCAGTGTGGGGGGGAATGACTATGGCTACACCTTC. Its translation: CAISVGGNDYGYTF.

The rearrangement uses TRBV6-1 and TRBJ2-7, with D unresolved. Trimming left V 1 base short and J 3 bases short, with 13 bases between. Germline V gene data show CDR1 as MNHNS and CDR2 as SASEGT. The CDR3 contains 15 residues. In DNA form, the CDR3 reads TGTGCCAGCAGTGAAGATGGGTGGTGGGGCTACGAGCAGTACTTC. Amino acids: CASSEDGWWGYEQYF.

Here the CDR3 reads CASSLRQTVFTDTQYF. Written as DNA, the CDR3 is TGTGCCAGCAGTTTGCGACAGACTGTATTCACAGATACGCAGTATTTT. The chain combines TRBV28 with TRBJ2-3; possible D gene TRBD1, 5 bases. Per germline, CDR1 MDHEN and CDR2 SYDVKM. V gave up 3 bases and J gave up 2 bases, with 15 bases separating them. CDR3 length: 16 residues. Full variable domain (rest looked up from reference TRBV28 and TRBJ2-3): DVKVTQSSRYLVKRTGEKVFLECVQDMDHENMFWYRQDPGLGLRLIYFSYDVKMKEKGDIPEGYSVSREKKERFSLILESASTNQTSMYLCASSLRQTVFTDTQYFGPGTRLTVL.

The table lists this clone with many counts. V gene TRBV7-9 combines with J gene TRBJ1-3; TRBD1 agrees at 7 bases. With 5 bases clipped from V and 11 bases from J, the junction kept 15 bases outside the gene matches. Germline values: CDR1 SEHNR, CDR2 FQNEAQ (reference sequence). This CDR3 comprises 15 residues. The CDR3 DNA reads TGTGCCAGCAGCCCTCGACAGGGACCGGAAGCTCCCATATATTTT. Translated, it gives CASSPRQGPEAPIYF.

This clone was observed a few times. The chain has TRBV7-9 and TRBJ2-1; no clear D. The CDR3 loop spans 16 amino acids. V was shortened by 2 bases and J by 0 bases, with 11 bases between the two germline ends. CDR1 and CDR2 from the germline V gene are SEHNR and FQNEAQ (reference sequence). The CDR3 DNA is TGTGCCAGCAGCTTATCCCTTGCGAGCTCCTACAATGAGCAGTTCTTC. This translates into CASSLSLASSYNEQFF.

This clone has a handful of counts. The chain employs TRBV7-9 and TRBJ2-7, with D perhaps assigned TRBD1 or TRBD2 (6 bases each). V was trimmed by 1 base and J by 5 bases, leaving 18 bases between them. There are 16 residues in the CDR3. In germline, CDR1 is SEHNR, CDR2 FQNEAQ (reference sequence). The chain's CDR3 is CASSLEGGPATNEQYF. The CDR3 DNA follows: TGTGCCAGCAGCTTAGAAGGGGGGCCAGCCACAAACGAGCAGTACTTC.

This clone turned up a few times. J is TRBJ1-1 and V is TRBV19; 10 bases fit TRBD1. The CDR3 is 15 residues long. Trimming at V came to 7 bases and at J to 4 bases, leaving 9 bases not matched to a gene. The germline gives CDR1 LNHDA, CDR2 SQIVND (reference sequence). CDR3 sequence reads: CASIGRDRGVTEAFF. CDR3 nucleotide sequence: TGTGCCAGTATCGGTCGGGACAGGGGCGTCACTGAAGCTTTCTTT. Complete variable domain (other parts from reference TRBV19 and TRBJ1-1): DGGITQSPKYLFRKEGQNVTLSCEQNLNHDAMYWYRQDPGQGLRLIYYSQIVNDFQKGDIAEGYSVSREKKESFPLTVTSAQKNPTAFYLCASIGRDRGVTEAFFGQGTRLTVV.

CDR3 sequence reads: CASSLAVAYEQYF. CDR3 DNA: TGTGCCAGCAGCTTAGCGGTGGCATACGAGCAGTACTTC. The J gene is TRBJ2-7, the V gene TRBV7-8; D is uncertain. There are 13 residues in the CDR3. The germline gives CDR1 SGHVS, CDR2 FQNEAQ. The germline V and J ends were trimmed by 0 bases and 4 bases, with 7 bases remaining between them.

This chain links TRBV6-1 with TRBJ2-7; TRBD1 agrees at 8 bases. J gave up 0 bases and V 7 bases, and 5 bases lay outside the gene matches. This CDR3 comprises 14 residues. Germline-derived CDR1 and CDR2 are MNHNS and SASEGT. The CDR3 DNA sequence: TGTGCCAGCACCGGGACAGGAGGCTCCTACGAGCAGTACTTC. Translating gives CASTGTGGSYEQYF.

The chain links TRBV5-1 to TRBJ2-7; D may be TRBD2 (5 bases). The germline V gene encodes CDR1 SGHRS and CDR2 YFSETQ. V lost 9 bases and J lost 3, with 13 bases in between. The CDR3 contains 12 residues. CDR3 amino acids: CAIPNGDYEQYF. For the CDR3, the DNA is TGCGCCATCCCTAACGGGGACTACGAGCAGTACTTC.

V is TRBV27 and J is TRBJ2-2; D gene ambiguous. This CDR3 region has 13 residues. Germline V CDR1 and CDR2: MNHEY, SMNVEV (reference sequence). Trimming took off 1 base at V and 5 bases at J, with 5 bases between the two ends. CDR3 in DNA: TGTGCCAGCAGTTTATTCAGGACCGGGGAGCTGTTTTTT. Protein: CASSLFRTGELFF.

V and J are TRBV5-6 and TRBJ1-5; 7 nucleotides match TRBD1. This CDR3 has 15 amino acids. Germline CDR1 SGHDT, CDR2 YYEEEE. V lost 4 bases and J lost 5; bases outside the gene matches: 9. CDR3 bases: TGTGCCAGCAGCGCACAGGGGACCGTCTATCAGCCCCAGCATTTT. Its protein is CASSAQGTVYQPQHF.

This sequence joins TRBV2 and TRBJ1-3, with a possible D match to TRBD1 (6 bases). The CDR3 has 20 amino acids. Between the trimmed V and J ends, which lost 0 bases and 0 bases, there was a span of 21 bases. Germline V CDR1 and CDR2: SNHLY, FYNNEI. In DNA form, the CDR3 reads TGTGCCAGCAGTGAAGCTAGGGATGCCAGGGGACACATCTCTGGAAACACCATATATTTT. It yields the protein CASSEARDARGHISGNTIYF.

The chain couples TRBV27 to TRBJ1-4; possible D gene TRBD1, 6 bases. Germline lookup yields CDR1 MNHEY and CDR2 SMNVEV (reference sequence). There are 15 residues in the CDR3. Deletions cut 4 bases from V and 3 bases from J, with 12 bases between. CDR3 DNA: TGTGCCAGCAGTTCCGTGGGGGCGGCTAATGAAAAACTGTTTTTT. Translating gives CASSSVGAANEKLFF.

The chain carries TRBV10-3 and TRBJ2-2; weak D call: TRBD1 (5 bases). With 10 bases removed from V and 7 bases from J, the gap between germline ends came to 22 bases. The germline V gene encodes CDR1 ENHRY and CDR2 SYGVKD. The CDR3 spans 15 residues. The CDR3 region has the DNA TGTGCCACCCTGGACACGGAAAGAATCGGCGGGGAGCTGTTTTTT. Its translation is CATLDTERIGGELFF.

This clone was counted ten times or more. The CDR3 coding sequence is TGTGCCAGCAGTGACCTCCGGGACTCGGGGGAGACCCAGTACTTC. Encoded protein: CASSDLRDSGETQYF. The V gene is TRBV25-1, the J gene TRBJ2-5; D might be TRBD2 (6 bases). Germline lookup yields CDR1 MGHDK and CDR2 SYGVNS. The CDR3 is made up of 15 amino acids. The V end lost 3 bases, the J end lost 5 bases, and 16 bases lay between the germline ends.

The chain couples TRBV11-2 to TRBJ1-2; the match to TRBD1 covers 8 bases. The ends lost 5 bases at V and 4 bases at J; junction bases unmatched: 9. Germline V gene data show CDR1 as SGHAT and CDR2 as FQNNGV. This CDR3 has 15 amino acids. CDR3 residues: CASSAGQGRSYGYTF. The CDR3, as DNA: TGTGCCAGCAGCGCCGGACAGGGAAGGTCCTATGGCTACACCTTC.

The genes are TRBV2 and TRBJ1-6; the D is unclear. The germline CDR1 and CDR2 sequences are SNHLY and FYNNEI. The V and J ends lost 5 bases and 0 bases respectively, with 14 bases between them. The CDR3 has 17 amino acids. The CDR3 bases are TGTGCCAGCAGTCCCCGATTGCTGAGCTCCTATAATTCACCCCTCCACTTT. This codes for CASSPRLLSSYNSPLHF. Together with reference TRBV2 and TRBJ1-6, the CDR3 gives the full variable domain: EPEVTQTPSHQVTQMGQEVILRCVPISNHLYFYWYRQILGQKVEFLVSFYNNEISEKSEIFDDQFSVERPDGSNFTLKIRSTKLEDSAMYFCASSPRLLSSYNSPLHFGNGTRLTVT.

This chain uses TRBV4-3 with TRBJ2-3; TRBD2 is a possible D gene (7 bases). Germline V gene data show CDR1 as LGHNA and CDR2 as YSLEER. V shed 0 bases and J shed 13 bases, with 14 bases lying between them. The CDR3 spans 13 residues. In DNA form, the CDR3 reads TGCGCCAGCAGCCAAGAGCGGAGAGGGGGGGAGTATTTT. It is translated as CASSQERRGGEYF.

The rearrangement joins TRBV19 to TRBJ1-2, with 10 bases fitting TRBD1. The length of the CDR3 is 15 residues. Germline CDR1 reads LNHDA; CDR2 reads SQIVND (reference sequence). After removal of 3 bases from V and 4 bases from J, the junction contained 5 bases not matched to a gene. CDR3 DNA sequence: TGTGCCAGTAGTATTGCCGGGACAGGGGCCTATGGCTACACCTTC. Protein: CASSIAGTGAYGYTF. Filled out from reference TRBV19 and TRBJ1-2, the complete variable domain reads DGGITQSPKYLFRKEGQNVTLSCEQNLNHDAMYWYRQDPGQGLRLIYYSQIVNDFQKGDIAEGYSVSREKKESFPLTVTSAQKNPTAFYLCASSIAGTGAYGYTFGSGTRLTVV.

This CDR3 reads CAISDSGGSDTQYF. The CDR3, as DNA: TGTGCCATCAGCGATAGCGGGGGGTCAGATACGCAGTATTTT. This chain uses TRBV10-3 with TRBJ2-3, with 10 bases matching TRBD2. Germline V gives CDR1 ENHRY, CDR2 SYGVKD. The CDR3 contains 14 residues. Trimming took 6 bases from V and 4 from J; bases not matched to a gene: 4.

The table lists this clone with a count of one. This chain uses TRBV6-5 with TRBJ1-1; no clear D gene. Trimming pared 0 bases from V and 3 bases from J, leaving 5 bases between. This CDR3 spans 13 amino acids. From germline, CDR1 is MNHEY and CDR2 SVGAGI. CDR3 amino acids: CASSYSLYTEAFF. CDR3 DNA: TGTGCCAGCAGTTACTCACTGTACACTGAAGCTTTCTTT.

This clone was detected once. The chain carries TRBV20-1 and TRBJ2-1; TRBD2 matches at 7 bases. Germline V gene data show CDR1 as DFQATT and CDR2 as SNEGSKA (reference sequence). This CDR3 comprises 11 residues. The V and J ends lost 6 bases and 7 bases, in that order; junction bases with no gene match: 3. CDR3 amino acids: CSATSANEQFF. The DNA of the CDR3 is TGCAGTGCAACTAGCGCGAATGAGCAGTTCTTC.

The CDR3 reads CASSLDLSGGREQYF. CDR3 nucleotides: TGTGCCAGCAGCTTGGATCTTAGCGGGGGGAGAGAGCAGTACTTC. The chain carries TRBV5-4 and TRBJ2-7, with TRBD2 identical over 10 bases. The V and J ends lost 0 bases and 7 bases, in that order; junction bases with no gene match: 7. CDR1 is SGHNT and CDR2 is YYREEE in the germline V gene (reference sequence). This CDR3 comprises 15 residues.